This paragraph covers one TCR beta chain sequence. UMI labels and 5' RACE were used to prepare the TRB cDNA libraries. TCRdb reprocessed the 5' RACE reads and reports one entry per CDR3 protein, with no DNA. This repertoire comprises tens of thousands of distinct CDR3 sequences; its ten largest clones make up around 1.4%. This record belongs to a study of CXCR3-negative and CXCR3-positive naive CD8 T cells. CDR1 is MNHEY, CDR2 SVGAGI, per germline. The CDR3 loop spans 14 amino acids. Sequencing used naive CXCR3- CD8+ T cells from blood. Sample subset: CD45RO-CCR7+CD27+CD95- naive CD8+ T cells lacking CXCR3 (TNR3-). The sequence was obtained from a human donor in good health. Some clones in this sample may be carry-over from other donors' samples. V and J are TRBV6-5 and TRBJ2-1; there is no DNA to check the TCRdb D call of TRBD2. The CDR3 loop is CASTAGLAGDEQFF.